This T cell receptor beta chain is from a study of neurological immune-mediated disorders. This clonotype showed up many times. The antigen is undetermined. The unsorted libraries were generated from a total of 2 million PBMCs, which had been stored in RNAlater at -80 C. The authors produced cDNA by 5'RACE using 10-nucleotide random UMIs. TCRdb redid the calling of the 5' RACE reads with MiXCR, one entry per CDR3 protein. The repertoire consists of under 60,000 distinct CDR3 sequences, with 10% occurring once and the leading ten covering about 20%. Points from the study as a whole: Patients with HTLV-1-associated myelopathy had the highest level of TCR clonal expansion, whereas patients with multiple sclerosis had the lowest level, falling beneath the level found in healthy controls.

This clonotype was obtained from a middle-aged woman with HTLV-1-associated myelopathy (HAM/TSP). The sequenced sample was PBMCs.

The CDR3 protein is CASSYGQGRSGELFF. CDR3 nucleotide sequence: TGTGCCAGCAGTTACGGACAGGGTCGTTCGGGGGAGCTGTTTTTT. The chain links TRBV11-3 to TRBJ2-2, with TRBD1 matching 8 bases. The V gene's germline CDR1 is SGHNT and CDR2 YENEEA. This CDR3 region has 15 residues. The ends lost 6 bases at V and 8 bases at J; junction bases unmatched: 11.